This record looks at one TCR beta chain sequence and its context. What antigen it recognizes has not been identified. Per-base qualities were not stored, and no clone one base away is much larger. Sequencing used an Illumina HiSeq 2000. TCR beta chain libraries were generated through multiplex PCR amplification. High-throughput sequencing was used to analyze the amplified TCR beta chain products. TCRdb reworked the public reads: Q25 trimming with fastp, MiXCR clone assembly, productive beta chains retained. Every entry covers one CDR3 protein and lists the most common genes and DNA from its rows. The sample yields about 180,000 distinct CDR3 sequences; roughly a third were counted once. The top ten clones comprise approximately 4.2% of the sample. From the cysteine up to the phenylalanine, the CDR3 has a length of 17 residues. Only the CDR3 portion is preserved as DNA: 51 bases, with reading frame beginning at the first base. CDR1 and CDR2 are drawn from the germline V gene (reference sequence): SGHNT, YYREEE. Germline trimming: 6 bases from V, 2 bases from J; junction bases outside gene matches: 16.

This record belongs to a study of breast tumors, draining lymph nodes, adjacent tissues (dated by TCRdb to about 2016). For context, the study as a whole: TCR beta repertoires were compared across tumor, adjacent nontumor tissue and axillary lymph nodes obtained from breast cancer patients. The study aimed to assess the relationships and possible T-cell exchange between tumor, surrounding tissue and draining lymph node repertoires in human breast cancer. Points the paper makes about the study in general: A scenario in which most tumor T cells derive from the lymph node and then expand within tumor tissue was judged to be consistent with the data. Tumor and nontumor tissue repertoires were significantly more similar in luminal-like than in basal-like breast cancer. The study presented the conclusion that tumor T cells originate in lymph nodes as consistent with a hypothesis, not as something directly demonstrated. Tumors showed preferential V and J gene usage, and their T-cell repertoire diversity fell below that of lymph nodes yet above that of nontumor tissue.

The lymph node samples were taken from the axillary draining lymph nodes of breast cancer patients. Sequencing was done on a sample of axillary lymph node tissue. The V and J segments used are TRBV5-4 and TRBJ2-7; TRBD2 aligns with 8 central bases. The sequence derives from a female donor with breast cancer. Some clones in this sample may be carry-over from other donors' samples. In nucleotides, the sequence is TGTGCCAGCACGCTGAGACAGAGCGGGAGCGGTCCCTACGAGCAGTACTTC. It specifies CASTLRQSGSGPYEQYF.